Described below is a single TCR beta chain sequence and its context. The assay was immunoSEQ multiplex PCR, and TCRdb's table has in-frame clones only and misses some. The sample contains 110,000 or so clones, about 88% of which appear only once. These data originate in a study of blood T cell repertoires in COVID-19. Study context: The United States, Italy and Spain were the sources of the acute and convalescent COVID-19 samples. T cells, B-cell-depleted T cells, or PBMCs provided the cDNA or gDNA that served as material.

The CDR3 length is 16 residues. Germline assignment: CDR1 SGHRS and CDR2 YFSETQ. Losses at the gene ends were 0 bases for V and 4 bases for J; bases not matched to a gene: 7. Source material: peripheral blood. This receptor was obtained from a woman aged 70 to 79 who had recovered from COVID-19. V is TRBV5-1 and J is TRBJ2-7; 10 nucleotides line up with TRBD1. DNA for the CDR3: TGCGCCAGCAGCTTGGATGCCCCGGGACAGGGGTACGAGCAGTACTTC. It encodes CASSLDAPGQGYEQYF.